This TCR beta chain was documented in a study of blood T cells in healthy people across ages. Peripheral blood samples of 9 to 10 milliliters were drawn from each donor. The CDR3 runs to 13 residues. Trimming removed 5 bases at V and 6 bases at J, with 14 bases between. A second about 6 to 12 cycle PCR used barcoded and J-beta primers. A single record per CDR3 protein comes from TCRdb applying MiXCR to the 5' RACE reads. The data hold about 640,000 distinct CDR3 sequences, with 58% observed a single time. This clonotype came up once. This TCR was recovered from a man in his sixties in good health. The specimen was blood. The rearrangement links TRBV12-3 or TRBV12-4 to TRBJ2-7; D may be TRBD2 (5 bases). The DNA for the CDR3 is TGTGCCAGCAGTCCCCGGGCCCGGGGCGAGCAGTACTTC. The encoded protein is CASSPRARGEQYF.